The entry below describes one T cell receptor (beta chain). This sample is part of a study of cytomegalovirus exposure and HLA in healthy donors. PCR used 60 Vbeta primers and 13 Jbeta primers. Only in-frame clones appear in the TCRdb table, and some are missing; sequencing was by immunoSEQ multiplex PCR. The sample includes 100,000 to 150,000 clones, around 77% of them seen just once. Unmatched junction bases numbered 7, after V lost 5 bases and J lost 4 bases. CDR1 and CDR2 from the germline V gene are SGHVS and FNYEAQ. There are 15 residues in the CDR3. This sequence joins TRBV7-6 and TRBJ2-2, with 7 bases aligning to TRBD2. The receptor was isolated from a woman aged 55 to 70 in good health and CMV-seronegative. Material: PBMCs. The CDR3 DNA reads TGTGCCAGCAGCGCACGCAGGGAGGGCACCGGGGAGCTGTTTTTT. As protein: CASSARREGTGELFF.